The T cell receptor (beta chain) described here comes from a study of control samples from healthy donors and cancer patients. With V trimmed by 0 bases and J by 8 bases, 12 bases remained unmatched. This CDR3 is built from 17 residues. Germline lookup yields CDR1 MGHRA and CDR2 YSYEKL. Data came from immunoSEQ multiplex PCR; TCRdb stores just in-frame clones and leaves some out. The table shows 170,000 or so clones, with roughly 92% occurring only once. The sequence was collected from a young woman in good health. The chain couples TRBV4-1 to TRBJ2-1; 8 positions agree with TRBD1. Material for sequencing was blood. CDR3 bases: TGCGCCAGCAGCCAAGATTGGTTCCAGGGGGCCGTATATGAGCAGTTCTTC. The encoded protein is CASSQDWFQGAVYEQFF.